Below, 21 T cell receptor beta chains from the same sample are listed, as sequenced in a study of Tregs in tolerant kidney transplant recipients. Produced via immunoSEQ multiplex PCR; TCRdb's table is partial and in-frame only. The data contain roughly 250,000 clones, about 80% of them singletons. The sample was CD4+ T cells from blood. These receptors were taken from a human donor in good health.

Here the CDR3 reads CASSYTGTSGRAGETQYF. DNA for the CDR3: TGCGCCAGCAGCTACACCGGGACTAGCGGGAGGGCTGGAGAGACCCAGTACTTC. The J gene is TRBJ2-5, the V gene TRBV5-1, with 16 positions matching TRBD2. The junction had 9 bases not matched to a gene; V was cut back by 3 bases and J by 4 bases. The CDR3 contains 18 residues. From germline, CDR1 is SGHRS and CDR2 YFSETQ.

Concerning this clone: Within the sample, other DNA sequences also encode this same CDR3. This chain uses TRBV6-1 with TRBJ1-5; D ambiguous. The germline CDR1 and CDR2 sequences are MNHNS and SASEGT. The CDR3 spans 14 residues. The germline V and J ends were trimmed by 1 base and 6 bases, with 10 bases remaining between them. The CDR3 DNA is TGTGCCAGCAGTGAAGATTGGTCGGTTCAGCCCCAGCATTTT. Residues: CASSEDWSVQPQHF.

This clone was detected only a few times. CDR3 sequence: CASSWRSGRAEETQYF. The CDR3 nucleotides are TGCGCCAGCAGCTGGAGGTCGGGGCGGGCCGAAGAGACCCAGTACTTC. The V and J genes are TRBV5-1 and TRBJ2-5, with D possibly called TRBD1 or TRBD2 (5 bases each). Trimming took off 3 bases at V and 3 bases at J, with 18 bases between the two ends. CDR3 length: 16 residues. Per germline, CDR1 SGHRS and CDR2 YFSETQ. Filled out from reference TRBV5-1 and TRBJ2-5, the complete variable domain reads KAGVTQTPRYLIKTRGQQVTLSCSPISGHRSVSWYQQTPGQGLQFLFEYFSETQRNKGNFPGRFSGRQFSNSRSEMNVSTLELGDSALYLCASSWRSGRAEETQYFGPGTRLLVL.

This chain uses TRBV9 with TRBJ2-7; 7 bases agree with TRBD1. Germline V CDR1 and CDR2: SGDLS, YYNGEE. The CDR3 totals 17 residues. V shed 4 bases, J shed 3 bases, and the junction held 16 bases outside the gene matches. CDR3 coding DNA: TGTGCCAGCAGCCCTTCCGGACAGGCTATCCGGAGCTACGAGCAGTACTTC. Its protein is CASSPSGQAIRSYEQYF.

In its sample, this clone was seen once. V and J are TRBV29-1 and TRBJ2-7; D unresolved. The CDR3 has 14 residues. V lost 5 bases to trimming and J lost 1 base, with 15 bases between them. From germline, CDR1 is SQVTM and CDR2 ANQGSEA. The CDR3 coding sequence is TGCAGCGTTATTACCGGGTCCCGTTCCTACGAGCAGTACTTC. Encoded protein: CSVITGSRSYEQYF.

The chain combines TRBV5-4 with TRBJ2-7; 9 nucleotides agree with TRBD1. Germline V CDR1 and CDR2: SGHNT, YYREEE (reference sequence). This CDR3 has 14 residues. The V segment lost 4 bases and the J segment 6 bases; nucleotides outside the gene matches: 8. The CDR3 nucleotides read TGTGCCAGCAGCACCGGGACAGGGAACGTCGAGCAGTACTTC. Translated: CASSTGTGNVEQYF.

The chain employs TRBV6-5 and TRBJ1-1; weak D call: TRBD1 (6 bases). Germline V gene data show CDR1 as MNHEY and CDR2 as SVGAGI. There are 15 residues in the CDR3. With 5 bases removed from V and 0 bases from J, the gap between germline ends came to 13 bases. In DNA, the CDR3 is TGTGCCAGCAGTGACTATAGGGACATGAACACTGAAGCTTTCTTT. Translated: CASSDYRDMNTEAFF.

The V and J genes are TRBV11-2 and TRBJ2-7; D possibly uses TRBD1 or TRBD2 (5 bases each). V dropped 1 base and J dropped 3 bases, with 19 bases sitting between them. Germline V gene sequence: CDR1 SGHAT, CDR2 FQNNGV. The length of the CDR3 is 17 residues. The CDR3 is CASSLAGRRTGYYEQYF. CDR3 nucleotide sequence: TGTGCCAGCAGCTTAGCAGGGCGGAGGACTGGTTACTACGAGCAGTACTTC.

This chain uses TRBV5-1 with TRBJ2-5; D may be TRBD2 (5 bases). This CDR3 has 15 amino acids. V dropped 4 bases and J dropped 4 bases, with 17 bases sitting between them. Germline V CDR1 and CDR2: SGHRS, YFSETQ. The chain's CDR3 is CASSPLGLGGETQYF. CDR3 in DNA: TGCGCCAGCAGCCCCTTGGGCCTTGGAGGAGAGACCCAGTACTTC. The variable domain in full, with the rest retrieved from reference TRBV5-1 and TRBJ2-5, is KAGVTQTPRYLIKTRGQQVTLSCSPISGHRSVSWYQQTPGQGLQFLFEYFSETQRNKGNFPGRFSGRQFSNSRSEMNVSTLELGDSALYLCASSPLGLGGETQYFGPGTRLLVL.

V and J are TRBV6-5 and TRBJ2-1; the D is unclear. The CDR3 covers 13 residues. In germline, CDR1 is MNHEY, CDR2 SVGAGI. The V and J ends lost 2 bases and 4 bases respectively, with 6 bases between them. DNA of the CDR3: TGTGCCAGCAGTTACAAGGGTTACAATGAGCAGTTCTTC. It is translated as CASSYKGYNEQFF.

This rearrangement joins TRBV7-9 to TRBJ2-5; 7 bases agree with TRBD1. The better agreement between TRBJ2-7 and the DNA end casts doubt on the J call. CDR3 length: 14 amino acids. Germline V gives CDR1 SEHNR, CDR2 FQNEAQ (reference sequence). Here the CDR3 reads CASSIWDSPYEQYF. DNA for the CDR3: TGTGCCAGCAGCATCTGGGACAGCCCCTACGAGCAGTACTTC.

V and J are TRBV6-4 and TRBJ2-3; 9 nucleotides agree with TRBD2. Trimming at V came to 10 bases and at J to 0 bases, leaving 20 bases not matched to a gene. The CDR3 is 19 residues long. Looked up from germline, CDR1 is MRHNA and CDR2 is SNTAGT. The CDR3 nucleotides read TGTGCCACCAATTCTCCTGGGGGCAGCGGGGGGACTAGCACAGATACGCAGTATTTT. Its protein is CATNSPGGSGGTSTDTQYF.

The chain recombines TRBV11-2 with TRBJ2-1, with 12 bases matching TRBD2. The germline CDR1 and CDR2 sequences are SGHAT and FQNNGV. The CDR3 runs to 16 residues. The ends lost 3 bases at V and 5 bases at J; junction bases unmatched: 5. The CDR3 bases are TGTGCCAGCAGCTTTGGACTAGCGGGACGTAACAATGAGCAGTTCTTC. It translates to CASSFGLAGRNNEQFF.

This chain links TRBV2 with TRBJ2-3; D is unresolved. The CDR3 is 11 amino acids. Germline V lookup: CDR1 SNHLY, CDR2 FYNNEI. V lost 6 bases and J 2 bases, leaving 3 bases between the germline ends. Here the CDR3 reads CASRDTDTQYF. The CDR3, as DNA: TGTGCCAGCAGGGACACAGATACGCAGTATTTT. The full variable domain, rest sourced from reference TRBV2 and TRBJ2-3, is EPEVTQTPSHQVTQMGQEVILRCVPISNHLYFYWYRQILGQKVEFLVSFYNNEISEKSEIFDDQFSVERPDGSNFTLKIRSTKLEDSAMYFCASRDTDTQYFGPGTRLTVL.

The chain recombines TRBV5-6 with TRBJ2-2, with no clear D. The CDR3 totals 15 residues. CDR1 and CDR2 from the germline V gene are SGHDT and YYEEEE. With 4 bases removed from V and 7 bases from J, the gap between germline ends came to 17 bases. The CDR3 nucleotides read TGTGCCAGCAGCGACCTGAGACTTCTTGTCGGGGAGCTGTTTTTT. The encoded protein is CASSDLRLLVGELFF.

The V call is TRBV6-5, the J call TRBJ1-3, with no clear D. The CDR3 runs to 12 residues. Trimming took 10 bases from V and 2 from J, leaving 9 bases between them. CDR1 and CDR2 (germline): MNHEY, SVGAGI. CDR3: CATWYAGNTIYF. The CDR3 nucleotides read TGTGCCACATGGTATGCTGGAAACACCATATATTTT.

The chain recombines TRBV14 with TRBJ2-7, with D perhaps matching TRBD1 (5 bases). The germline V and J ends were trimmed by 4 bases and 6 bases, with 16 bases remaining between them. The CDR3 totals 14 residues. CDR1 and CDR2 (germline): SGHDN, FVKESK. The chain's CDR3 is CASSPKAGSSEQYF. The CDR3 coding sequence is TGTGCCAGCAGCCCAAAGGCAGGGTCTAGCGAGCAGTACTTC.

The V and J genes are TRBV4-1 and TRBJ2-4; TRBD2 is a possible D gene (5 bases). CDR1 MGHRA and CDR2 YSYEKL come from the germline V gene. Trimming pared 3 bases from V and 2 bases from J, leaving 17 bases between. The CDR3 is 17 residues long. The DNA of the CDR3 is TGCGCCAGCAGCCACATATCCTTGGGAGCATCCAAAAACATTCAGTACTTC. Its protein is CASSHISLGASKNIQYF.

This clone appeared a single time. This CDR3 reads CASSILAGGAFEQFF. In DNA form, the CDR3 reads TGTGCCAGTAGTATCCTAGCGGGAGGTGCCTTTGAGCAGTTCTTC. The chain uses TRBV19 and TRBJ2-1; 11 nucleotides line up with TRBD2. The CDR3 covers 15 residues. CDR1 and CDR2 from the germline V gene are LNHDA and SQIVND (reference sequence). The V gene end was trimmed by 3 bases and the J gene end by 9 bases; junction bases not matched to a gene: 7.

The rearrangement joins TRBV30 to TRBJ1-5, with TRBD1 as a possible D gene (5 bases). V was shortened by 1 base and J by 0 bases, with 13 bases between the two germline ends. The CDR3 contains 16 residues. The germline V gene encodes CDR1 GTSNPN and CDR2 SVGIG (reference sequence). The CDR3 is CAWSEPGLYSNQPQHF. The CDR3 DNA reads TGTGCCTGGAGTGAGCCGGGACTGTATAGCAATCAGCCCCAGCATTTT.

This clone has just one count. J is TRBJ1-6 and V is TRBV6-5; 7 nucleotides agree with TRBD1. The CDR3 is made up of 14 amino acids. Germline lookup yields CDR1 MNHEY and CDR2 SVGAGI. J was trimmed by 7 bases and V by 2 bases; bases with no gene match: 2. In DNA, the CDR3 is TGTGCCAGCAGTTACGGGACAGAGAATTCACCCCTCCACTTT. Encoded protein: CASSYGTENSPLHF.